This TCR beta chain was recorded in a study of shared clonotypes between healthy human individuals. In the study overall: Donors consisted of a couple of women and three men between 18 and 49. For every donor, three CD4 naive, three CD4 memory, two CD8 naive and one CD8 memory plates were used.

The CDR3 consists of 15 residues. The ends lost 4 bases at V and 4 bases at J; junction bases unmatched: 6. Germline CDR1 reads MGHRA; CDR2 reads YSYEKL. Study-wide results and limits: On the whole, naive subsets had larger estimated richness than memory subsets had. The small donor group covered limited genetic and exposure diversity.

Notes on this clone: Its antigen remains unknown.

Repertoires were generated with immunoSEQ multiplex PCR, while TCRdb's copy carries only in-frame clones and drops some. This table holds hundreds of thousands of clones, roughly 96% found once. Cells designated naive CD8 were CD45RO-negative and were positively selected for CCR7, with terminally differentiated effector memory CD45RA+ cells excluded. The receptor's source is a man under 40 in good health. Sequencing input: naive CD8+ T cells sorted from blood. This sequence joins TRBV4-1 and TRBJ2-7, with 11 bases identical to TRBD2. The CDR3 DNA reads as TGCGCCAGCAGCCTCGGGACTAGCGGAGCTTACGAGCAGTACTTC. Protein sequence: CASSLGTSGAYEQYF.